This record covers a single T cell receptor (beta chain). Its cognate antigen is unknown. The germline gene is not matched at one end of the junction; a read error may be the cause. RNA was extracted from bulk tissue without any cell sorting. Between August and November 2014, newly diagnosed, chemotherapy-naive lung cancer patients underwent thoracic surgery in China. This sample was taken from a study of tumor and adjacent non-tumor tissue in lung cancer. Study-level information: The cohort had about twelve adenocarcinoma, a couple of squamous cell and 1 small cell patients. Findings and caveats of the study: Tumor TCR diversity, when higher, was linked to shorter survival. In normal lung, the top 100 clones were significantly more dominant than in tumor.

Three rounds of nested PCR, following a modified ARM-PCR protocol, produced the TCRbeta library. TCRdb fed the multiplex PCR reads into MiXCR, producing one record per CDR3 protein. The repertoire has about 110,000 distinct CDR3 sequences, approximately 80% of them found once; the top ten carry about 23%. Germline V gene sequence: CDR1 SQVTM, CDR2 ANQGSEA. CDR3 length: 13 amino acids. The sequencing sample was made of lung tumor tissue. This receptor was identified in a man between 65 and 80 years old with non-small cell lung cancer. The chain joins TRBV29-1 to TRBJ1-1, with unresolved D. Here the CDR3 DNA reads TGCAGCGTTGGTAGCGGCCGGAACACTGAGGCTTTCTTT. Encoded protein: CSVGSGRNTEAFF.